What follows are 14 T cell receptor beta chains derived from one specimen sequenced in a study of blood T cells in healthy people across ages. For the second PCR, which ran for roughly 6 to 12 cycles, a sample-barcoded 5' primer and a J-beta primer mix were used. Each CDR3 protein is one row after TCRdb ran MiXCR on the 5' RACE reads. The sample consists of about 1.5 million distinct CDR3 sequences, 40% to 45% of them appearing once. Sequencing used blood. These receptors were obtained from a woman aged 18-29 years in good health.

This sequence joins TRBV7-2 and TRBJ2-7; 7 bases align to TRBD2. The CDR3 length is 14 residues. The germline CDR1 and CDR2 sequences are SGHTA and FQGNSA. The V and J ends lost 4 bases and 7 bases, in that order; junction bases with no gene match: 10. CDR3 sequence (DNA): TGTGCCAGCAGCTCCTTGGGAGGGCCAGGGGAGCAGTACTTC. It translates to CASSSLGGPGEQYF.

Written as DNA, the CDR3 is TGCGCCAGCACCGGGACAGGGTACAATGAGCAGTTCTTC. Its protein product is CASTGTGYNEQFF. The chain has TRBV5-1 and TRBJ2-1; TRBD1 matches at 9 bases. The junction had 2 bases not matched to a gene; V was cut back by 6 bases and J by 4 bases. This CDR3 region has 13 residues. Germline CDR1 SGHRS, CDR2 YFSETQ.

This clonotype has only a few counts. The rearrangement uses TRBV29-1 and TRBJ1-1; TRBD1 matches 10 bases. There are 11 residues in the CDR3. V shed 7 bases, J shed 10 bases, and the junction held 6 bases outside the gene matches. CDR1 SQVTM and CDR2 ANQGSEA come from the germline V gene. The CDR3 loop is CSAPGTGVAFF. Here the CDR3 DNA reads TGCAGCGCCCCTGGGACAGGGGTAGCTTTCTTT.

In regard to this clonotype: The junction differs from germline at one of its ends, possibly a read error. This CDR3 is CASSYSGVAKNIQSF. The CDR3 DNA sequence: TGTGCCAGCAGTTACTCTGGTGTAGCCAAAAACATTCAGTCCTTC. The V and J genes are TRBV6-6 and TRBJ2-4; D unclear. This CDR3 is built from 15 residues. Germline CDR1 MNHNY, CDR2 SVGAGI (reference sequence).

The J gene is TRBJ2-1, the V gene TRBV7-9, with D possibly TRBD2 on 5 matching bases. Trimming removed 6 bases at V and 6 bases at J, with 15 bases between. This CDR3 contains 14 residues. CDR1 and CDR2 (germline): SEHNR, FQNEAQ (reference sequence). CDR3 in amino acids: CASSGPAGINEQFF. Here the CDR3 DNA reads TGTGCCAGCAGTGGACCAGCCGGGATCAATGAGCAGTTCTTC.

Only one count was recorded for this clonotype. The rearrangement uses TRBV2 and TRBJ2-1, with D unclear. CDR1 is SNHLY and CDR2 is FYNNEI in the germline V gene. CDR3 size: 15 residues. V lost 0 bases and J 10 bases, leaving 16 bases between the germline ends. CDR3 loop: CASSEAWPLGKEQFF. The CDR3 region has the DNA TGTGCCAGCAGTGAAGCTTGGCCCCTGGGGAAGGAGCAGTTCTTC. The entire variable domain, with the rest obtained from reference TRBV2 and TRBJ2-1, is as follows: EPEVTQTPSHQVTQMGQEVILRCVPISNHLYFYWYRQILGQKVEFLVSFYNNEISEKSEIFDDQFSVERPDGSNFTLKIRSTKLEDSAMYFCASSEAWPLGKEQFFGPGTRLTVL.

This chain joins TRBV27 and TRBJ2-3; TRBD2 aligns across 8 bases. Germline V lookup: CDR1 MNHEY, CDR2 SMNVEV (reference sequence). This CDR3 is built from 16 residues. The V and J ends lost 2 bases and 4 bases, in that order; junction bases with no gene match: 8. In DNA form, the CDR3 reads TGTGCCAGCAGTTTAAGCCCAGCGGGGGCGTCAGATACGCAGTATTTT. Protein sequence: CASSLSPAGASDTQYF.

The chain links TRBV15 to TRBJ2-7, with TRBD1 matching over 10 bases. Germline V gene sequence: CDR1 LNHNV, CDR2 YYDKDF (reference sequence). After removal of 4 bases from V and 4 bases from J, the junction contained 4 bases not matched to a gene. CDR3 length: 14 residues. The CDR3 sequence is CATSNRDRGYEQYF. The CDR3 DNA follows: TGTGCCACCAGCAACCGGGACAGGGGTTACGAGCAGTACTTC.

The chain recombines TRBV7-9 with TRBJ1-6; no reliable D call. The V gene lost 3 bases and the J gene lost 5 bases, with 14 bases spanning the gap. Germline V CDR1 and CDR2: SEHNR, FQNEAQ (reference sequence). The CDR3 consists of 16 residues. Here the CDR3 DNA reads TGTGCCAGCAGCTTGCGTAACTTCGCTAATAATTCACCCCTCCACTTT. Its protein product is CASSLRNFANNSPLHF.

The chain has TRBV4-1 and TRBJ2-1; no definite D call. V was pared by 4 bases and J by 12 bases, with 16 bases between. CDR3 length: 13 amino acids. From germline, CDR1 is MGHRA and CDR2 YSYEKL. CDR3 bases: TGCGCCAGCAGCCGACCGCTGGACCCGCTGCAGTTCTTC. Translating gives CASSRPLDPLQFF.

Ten or more counts support this clonotype. V and J are TRBV27 and TRBJ2-7; no firm D call. CDR1 and CDR2 from the germline V gene are MNHEY and SMNVEV (reference sequence). V dropped 2 bases and J dropped 3 bases, with 8 bases sitting between them. The CDR3 runs 13 residues. CDR3 nucleotides: TGTGCCAGCAGTTTAGCGGCCCTCTACGAGCAGTACTTC. Amino acid sequence: CASSLAALYEQYF.

The chain carries TRBV27 and TRBJ1-6, with D possibly TRBD1 on 5 matching bases. Trimming took off 5 bases at V and 0 bases at J, with 20 bases between the two ends. Germline V gene sequence: CDR1 MNHEY, CDR2 SMNVEV (reference sequence). This CDR3 is 19 amino acids long. The CDR3: CASSAKGLWGSSYNSPLHF. In nucleotides, the CDR3 is TGTGCCAGCAGTGCCAAGGGTCTATGGGGGAGCTCCTATAATTCACCCCTCCACTTT.

The V call is TRBV6-5, the J call TRBJ2-1; weak D call: TRBD2 (5 bases). Germline V gene sequence: CDR1 MNHEY, CDR2 SVGAGI. Trimming took off 6 bases at V and 4 bases at J, with 16 bases between the two ends. This CDR3 is 15 amino acids long. CDR3 in DNA: TGTGCCAGCAGGCCCCGAGGGAGCGGTTACAATGAGCAGTTCTTC. Translation gives CASRPRGSGYNEQFF.

The chain is built from TRBV25-1 and TRBJ1-2, with D maybe TRBD1 (5 bases). The CDR3 runs to 15 residues. Trimming took off 4 bases at V and 2 bases at J, with 14 bases between the two ends. CDR1 and CDR2 from the germline V gene are MGHDK and SYGVNS. DNA for the CDR3: TGTGCCAGCAGTGTTGAAATCGGGGCGAACTATGGCTACACCTTC. It encodes CASSVEIGANYGYTF.